This T cell receptor beta chain was obtained from a study of cytomegalovirus exposure and HLA in healthy donors (TCRdb year 2017). Concerning the study at large: An earlier analysis of 587 of the donors reported around 280 Gb of sequence data and 117 million unique TCR beta sequences obtained from around 170 million T cells. About 300 gigabases of sequencing data and tens of millions of unique TCR sequences were included in an early release covering over 600 HLA-typed donors. Of the 350 to 450 genotyped donors, 75% to 85% were placed in the genetic ancestry cluster associated with self-reported Caucasian donors. The study was designed to test whether signatures of past pathogen exposure could be identified by cataloging public T cell receptors. The T cell repertoires of 700 or so subjects were profiled by immunosequencing and related to cytomegalovirus serostatus. In addition to the first cohort of about 650 subjects, a separate validation cohort of approximately 110 different subjects was used. High-throughput TCR immunosequencing, statistical association of individual TCRs with disease status, and machine learning were combined to predict cytomegalovirus infection status. A later analysis re-examined previously published TCR beta repertoires from about 700 donors and added high-resolution HLA genotyping to investigate patterns of TCR occurrence. In the later analysis, no new phenotypic data were used to find candidate immune exposures; instead, reliance was placed on TCR beta sequences and their occurrence across donors. To decide whether each TCR beta V gene segment behaved as functional or pseudogenic, an earlier analysis of nearly 600 of the donors relied on high-throughput TCR beta sequencing. Donor age, sex, ethnicity and CMV serostatus were compiled together with the repertoire data. In a later genetic analysis, genome-wide SNP genotypes for about three fifths of the 666 donors were used, and that subset was treated as a discovery cohort. Every repertoire in the discovery cohort had been generated on one and the same sequencing platform. Class I and class II HLA loci were covered by the typing at four-digit resolution. The number of donors typed differed by locus, with about 629-630 for A, B, C, DRB1 and DQB1, roughly 520 for DQA1, about 610 for DPA1, and around 450 for DPB1. About five DR-DQ haplotypes were handled as single units for association and clustering, since linkage in the cohort was strong. On average, around 230,000 unique TCR beta nucleotide sequences were sequenced per donor among a few hundred genotyped donors of the cohort, with roughly 18% of those sequences being non-productive.

Comment on this clone: Its antigen target is currently unknown. Within one base of it there is no much larger clone, and no base qualities were kept.

Taken from the germline V gene, the CDR1 and CDR2 loops are ENHRY and SYGVKD. The CDR3 measures 16 amino acids from cysteine to phenylalanine. The read is trimmed to its CDR3 DNA, 48 bases read in frame from base 1. V and J lose 4 bases and 1 base, and a span of 11 bases separates them. The cohort was made up of several hundred healthy bone marrow donors. At the time of sampling, every cohort member was nominally healthy, though immune exposures that went unrecorded were likely present. The donor was CMV seronegative and belonged to the group of 352 seronegative cohort members. A peripheral blood sample was provided by each donor, and peripheral blood mononuclear cells were used for TCR beta sequencing. The Qiagen DNeasy Blood Extraction Kit was used to extract genomic DNA from the blood cell samples. Broader findings and caveats from the paper: This cohort had only TCR beta chains sequenced, and the lack of alpha or paired-chain data limited which features could be detected. CMV serostatus was the only immune exposure information available for the cohort. According to a later analysis, TCR association rates differed among HLA loci, with DRB1 alleles showing the most associated TCRs and HLA-C alleles showing the fewest. Correlated functional status among segregating V segments might be attributable to linkage disequilibrium, but an unknown experimental factor could not be ruled out. Some IMGT-functional V segments, including TRBV6-2 and TRBV6-3, could not be told apart with the 87-base-pair reads, so those segments were excluded. In an earlier analysis of 587 of the donors, most TCR beta V segments appeared in productive rearrangements about 90% or about 30% of the time, broadly matching IMGT annotations. In a later genetic analysis, a missense DCLRE1C variant was associated with V-gene and J-gene trimming of TCR beta chains, and the association was replicated in an independent cohort. In a later analysis, several top co-occurrence clusters were reported to appear linked to parvovirus B19, influenza, CMV and Epstein-Barr virus. A total of 164 TCR beta chains were listed by the study as associated with cytomegalovirus. A later analysis found that most CMV-associated TCR beta chains appeared HLA-restricted, with HLA associations seemingly driven largely by CMV exposure. At a false discovery rate of 0.05, a later analysis linked around 15,000 TCR beta sequences to specific HLA alleles. The sequencing pipeline was judged likely to have produced a cluster of highly shared sequence variants as a technical artifact. A further reported finding was that TCR beta sequences accurately predicted the HLA-A and HLA-B alleles for most subjects in the first cohort. The classifier was reported to diagnose cytomegalovirus status with high specificity and sensitivity in both the original and validation cohorts. Assigning TCR associations to individual alleles was difficult when HLA alleles, especially DR and DQ, strongly co-occurred. Most TCR sequences were observed very rarely across donors, whereas some public TCRs were present in many individuals. The authors suggested that the approach could potentially be generalized to other disease states and immunological phenotypes. Compared with equally common non-associated chains, HLA-associated TCR beta chains in a later analysis were more clonally expanded and had lower generation probabilities. Over 15 rarely observed V segments, including chromosome 9 orphons, were excluded from the earlier analysis of a few hundred of the donors because counts were too low. Because some donors lacked HLA typing at each locus, the association tests relied only on the typed subset. A later genetic analysis reported fewer N-insertions in productive TCRs among donors in an Asian-associated ancestry cluster than the roughly 650-donor mean. Roughly uniform sequencing depth across donors was assumed in presence/absence analyses, although this assumption may not hold. In vitro tests confirmed that a few of the cytomegalovirus-associated TCR beta chains recognize cytomegalovirus antigens.

The receptor library was made with the immunoSEQ multiplex PCR assay. For the multiplex PCR, a mixture combining 60 forward primers for TCR Vbeta segments and 13 reverse primers for TCR Jbeta segments was used. Amplification of the CDR3 region of rearranged TCR beta genes was performed with a multiplex PCR assay on genomic DNA. On the Illumina HiSeq System, the amplified TCR beta libraries were sequenced as 87-base-pair reads. Regarding the original processing steps: A later analysis tallied around 80 million unique TCR beta chains across the approximately 670 repertoires, and approximately 12 million of those chains were shared by two or more donors. Raw reads were error-corrected and collapsed into unique sequences with a nearest-neighbor algorithm that merged closely related sequences to remove PCR and sequencing errors. Alignment of CDR3 sequences to IMGT reference sequences was used to assign V, D and J gene segments. Each retained sequence needed at least a six-nucleotide match to both a V gene segment and a J gene segment. A rearrangement was called productive if the CDR3 had no stop codons and remained in frame with V and J, and every other rearrangement was called non-productive. Following IMGT convention, CDR3 was defined as the stretch from the second conserved V-encoded cysteine to the conserved J-encoded phenylalanine. The earlier analysis of about 640 of the donors excluded any sequence lacking an unambiguous match to a single V gene segment. In an earlier analysis of some 590 of the donors, a V segment was called functional when productive rearrangements were above 56.7%, and segregating when the standard deviation between donors exceeded 5%. To diagnose cytomegalovirus status from the catalog of TCR beta chain sequences, a statistical classification framework was built. In a later analysis, V and J genes were assigned by comparing TCR nucleotide sequences against IMGT/GENE-DB human TR gene sequences. Using the TCRdist pipeline, a later analysis assigned CDR3 sequences along with most-parsimonious VDJ recombination scenarios. A later analysis defined each TCR beta chain by its CDR3 amino acid sequence plus V-gene family, and excluded reads lacking a unique V-gene family. In a later analysis, 550 to 650 highly shared, low-generation-probability nucleotide sequences were removed to address suspected cross-contamination and a sequencing artifact. In a later analysis, a clonal expansion index for each public chain was calculated from normalized within-repertoire ranks of inferred template counts. In a later analysis, generation probabilities were computed with a VDJ recombination model fitted to out-of-frame rearrangements, and the resulting probabilities were checked against IGoR. A later analysis scored TCR-TCR, TCR-HLA and TCR-CMV co-occurrence with hypergeometric tests, applying a repertoire-size bias correction to TCR pairs. False discovery rates were estimated in a later analysis by permuting HLA or CMV assignments 20 times. A later analysis grouped co-occurring TCRs with DBSCAN, adding TCRdist sequence similarity when clustering within HLA-allele-positive subsets. Repertoires with fewer than 30,000 or more than 120,000 public chains were left out of co-occurrence clustering, as were a few repertoires with anomalous nucleotide sharing. The clones in this table, taken by TCRdb from immuneACCESS, are in-frame only. Not every clone is retained; where verified, under half of the shortfall comes from an unresolved V gene, and the cause of the rest is unknown. V and J calls and clone size come straight from that table; D and trimming were deduced from the DNA. In all, the sample holds about 60,000 clones, and more than 75% of those were seen once. The top ten clonotypes cover less than 1.5% of the sample.

The chain uses TRBV10-3 and TRBJ2-6; tentative D gene TRBD2, with 6 bases matching. This TCR was recovered from a man aged 18-30 years in good health and CMV-seronegative. Material for sequencing was PBMCs. The CDR3 protein sequence reads: CAISVGGRSGANVLTF. The DNA is as follows: TGTGCCATCAGTGTAGGAGGGCGATCTGGGGCCAACGTCCTGACTTTC.